Sequencing of this TCR beta chain was carried out in a study of PD-1 blockade in classical Hodgkin lymphoma. Produced via immunoSEQ multiplex PCR; TCRdb's table is partial and in-frame only. The sample carries fewer than 25,000 clones, over 70% recorded once. Relapse after autologous stem cell transplantation occurred in every patient, and brentuximab vedotin exposure varied. The source was peripheral blood mononuclear cells (PBMCs), collected before the second cycle of nivolumab. This sequence was found in a human donor with classical Hodgkin lymphoma.

The CDR3 reads CASREEGTDTQYF. Here the CDR3 DNA reads TGTGCCAGCAGGGAGGAGGGGACAGATACGCAGTATTTT. V gene TRBV6-5 combines with J gene TRBJ2-3; TRBD2 is a possible D gene (6 bases). Per the germline V gene, CDR1 is MNHEY and CDR2 is SVGAGI. This CDR3 has 13 amino acids. Trimming shortened V by 6 bases and J by 3 bases, and 10 bases separated the two germline ends.